This T cell receptor beta chain was obtained from a study of blood T cell repertoires in COVID-19. Background on the study: Sites across the United States, Italy and Spain contributed samples from acute and convalescent COVID-19.

Clones were read by immunoSEQ multiplex PCR, and TCRdb kept only the in-frame ones, dropping some. This table holds approximately 200,000 clones, 86% found once. V gave up 4 bases and J gave up 2 bases, with 12 bases separating them. Germline V gene lookup returns CDR1 MGHRA and CDR2 YSYEKL. The CDR3 consists of 15 residues. This study enrolled people aged roughly 18 to 89 from around 26 US geographic areas. Participants had their cohort set by participant-reported clinical history. Donors in Cohort 3 who had recovered were those with two negative PCRs, healthcare professional clearance, or resolution of their symptoms.

Sequencing was performed on PBMCs or T cells enriched from blood (not recorded which). J is TRBJ1-5 and V is TRBV4-1, with a possible D match to TRBD1 (5 bases). The sequence derives from a woman under 40 who had recovered from COVID-19. The CDR3 region is CASSLQALGNQPQHF. CDR3 DNA sequence: TGCGCCAGCAGCCTACAGGCGCTTGGCAATCAGCCCCAGCATTTT.